Included here is one T cell receptor beta chain sequence, with context. The record originates from a study of blood T cell repertoires in COVID-19. Source study methods: Amplification from reference gene primers served as the basis for estimated nucleated cell counts. TCRdb keeps only in-frame clones here, not all; method: immunoSEQ multiplex PCR. V and J calls and clone size come straight from that table; D and trimming were deduced from the DNA. This sample carries under 300,000 clones, around 82% of them seen once, and the ten largest clones take over 8.5%. Sequenced material: peripheral blood. The receptor was isolated from a woman aged 50 to 60 who had recovered from COVID-19.

The CDR3 coding sequence is TGTGCCAGCAGCTTTCTTGGACTAGCGGGAGAAGGTGAGCAGTTCTTC. This gives the protein CASSFLGLAGEGEQFF. The J gene is TRBJ2-1, the V gene TRBV7-2, with 13 nucleotides matching TRBD2. V dropped 3 bases and J dropped 9; count of bases not matched to a gene: 8. The CDR3 is 16 amino acids. Looked up from germline, CDR1 is SGHTA and CDR2 is FQGNSA.